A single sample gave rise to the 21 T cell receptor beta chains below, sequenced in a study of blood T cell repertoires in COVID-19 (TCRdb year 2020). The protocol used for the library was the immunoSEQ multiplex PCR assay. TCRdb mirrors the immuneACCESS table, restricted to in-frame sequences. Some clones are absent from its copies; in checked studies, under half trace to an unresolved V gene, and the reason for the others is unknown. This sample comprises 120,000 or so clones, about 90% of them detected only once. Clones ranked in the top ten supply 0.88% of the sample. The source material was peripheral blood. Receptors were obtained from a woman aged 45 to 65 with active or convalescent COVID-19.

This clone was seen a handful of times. Here the CDR3 DNA reads TGTGCCAGCAGCTTGAAACTAGCGGGAGATGGGACCGGGGAGCTGTTTTTT. Translating gives CASSLKLAGDGTGELFF. This chain links TRBV5-4 with TRBJ2-2; 11 positions agree with TRBD2. The germline V gene has CDR1 SGHNT and CDR2 YYREEE (reference sequence). V was clipped by 1 base and J by 5 bases; unmatched bases: 7. This CDR3 has 17 residues.

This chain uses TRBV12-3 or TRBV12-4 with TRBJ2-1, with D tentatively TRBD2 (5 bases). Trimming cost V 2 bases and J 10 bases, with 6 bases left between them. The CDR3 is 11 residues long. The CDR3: CASSLTGEQFF. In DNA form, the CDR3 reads TGTGCCAGCAGTTTAACGGGGGAGCAGTTCTTC.

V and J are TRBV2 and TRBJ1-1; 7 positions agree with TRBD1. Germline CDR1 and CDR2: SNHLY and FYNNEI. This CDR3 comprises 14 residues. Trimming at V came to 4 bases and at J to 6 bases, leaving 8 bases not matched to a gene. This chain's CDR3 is CASSGQGIRAEAFF. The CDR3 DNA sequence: TGTGCCAGCAGTGGACAGGGCATAAGGGCTGAAGCTTTCTTT. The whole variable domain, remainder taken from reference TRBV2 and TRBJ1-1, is EPEVTQTPSHQVTQMGQEVILRCVPISNHLYFYWYRQILGQKVEFLVSFYNNEISEKSEIFDDQFSVERPDGSNFTLKIRSTKLEDSAMYFCASSGQGIRAEAFFGQGTRLTVV.

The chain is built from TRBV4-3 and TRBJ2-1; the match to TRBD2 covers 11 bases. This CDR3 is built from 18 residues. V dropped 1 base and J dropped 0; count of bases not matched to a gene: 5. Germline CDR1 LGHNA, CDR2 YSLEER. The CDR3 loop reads CASSQGLSGRASYNEQFF. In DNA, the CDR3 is TGCGCCAGCAGCCAAGGGCTTAGCGGGAGGGCCTCCTACAATGAGCAGTTCTTC.

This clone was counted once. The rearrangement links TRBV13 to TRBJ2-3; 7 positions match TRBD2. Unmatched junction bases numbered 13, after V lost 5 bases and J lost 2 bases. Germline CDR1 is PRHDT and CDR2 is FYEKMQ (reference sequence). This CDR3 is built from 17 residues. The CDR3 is CASSGLVASGNTDTQYF. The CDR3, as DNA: TGTGCCAGCAGCGGATTAGTGGCTAGCGGAAACACAGATACGCAGTATTTT.

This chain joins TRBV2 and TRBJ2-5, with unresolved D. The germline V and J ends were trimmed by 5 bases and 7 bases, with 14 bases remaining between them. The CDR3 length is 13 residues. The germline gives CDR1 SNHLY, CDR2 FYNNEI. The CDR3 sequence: CASSLVGETTQYF. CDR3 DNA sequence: TGTGCCAGCAGTCTTGTGGGCGAAACGACCCAGTACTTC.

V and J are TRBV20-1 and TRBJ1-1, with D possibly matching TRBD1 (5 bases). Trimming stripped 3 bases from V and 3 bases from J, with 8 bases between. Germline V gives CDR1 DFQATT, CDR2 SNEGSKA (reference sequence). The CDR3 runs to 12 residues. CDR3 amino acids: CSASEGDTEAFF. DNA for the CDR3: TGCAGTGCTAGTGAAGGGGACACTGAAGCTTTCTTT.

The CDR3 is CASASRGENEKLFF. The CDR3 DNA reads TGTGCCAGCGCGTCGCGTGGGGAGAATGAAAAACTGTTTTTT. The chain combines TRBV6-6 with TRBJ1-4; D is undetermined. Germline V gives CDR1 MNHNY, CDR2 SVGAGI (reference sequence). The length of the CDR3 is 14 residues. Trimming took 8 bases from V and 5 from J, leaving 15 bases between them.

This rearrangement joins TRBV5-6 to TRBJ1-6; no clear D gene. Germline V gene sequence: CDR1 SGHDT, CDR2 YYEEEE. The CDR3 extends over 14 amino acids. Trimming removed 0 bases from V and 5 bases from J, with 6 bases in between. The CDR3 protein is CASSLVVNNSPLHF. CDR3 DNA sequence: TGTGCCAGCAGCTTGGTAGTAAATAATTCACCCCTCCACTTT. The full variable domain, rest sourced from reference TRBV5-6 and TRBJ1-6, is DAGVTQSPTHLIKTRGQQVTLRCSPKSGHDTVSWYQQALGQGPQFIFQYYEEEERQRGNFPDRFSGHQFPNYSSELNVNALLLGDSALYLCASSLVVNNSPLHFGNGTRLTVT.

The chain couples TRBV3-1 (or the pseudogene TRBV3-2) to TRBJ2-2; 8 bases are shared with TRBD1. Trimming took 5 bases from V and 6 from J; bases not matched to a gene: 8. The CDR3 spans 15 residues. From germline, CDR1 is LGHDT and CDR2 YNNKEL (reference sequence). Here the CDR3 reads CASSFRRTGSGELFF. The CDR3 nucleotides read TGTGCCAGCAGCTTTCGGCGGACAGGGTCCGGGGAGCTGTTTTTT.

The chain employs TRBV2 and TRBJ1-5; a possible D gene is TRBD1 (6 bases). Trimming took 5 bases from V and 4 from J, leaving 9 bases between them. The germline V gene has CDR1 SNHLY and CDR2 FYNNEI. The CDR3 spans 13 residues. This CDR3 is CASSPQGNQPQHF. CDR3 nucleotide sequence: TGTGCCAGCAGTCCACAGGGAAATCAGCCCCAGCATTTT.

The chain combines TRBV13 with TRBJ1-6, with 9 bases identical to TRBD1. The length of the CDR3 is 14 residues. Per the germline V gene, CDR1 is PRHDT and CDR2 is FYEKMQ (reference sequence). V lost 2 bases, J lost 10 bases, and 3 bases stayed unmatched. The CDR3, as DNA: TGTGCCAGCAGCTTAACAGGGGGCATGTCACCCCTCCACTTT. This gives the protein CASSLTGGMSPLHF.

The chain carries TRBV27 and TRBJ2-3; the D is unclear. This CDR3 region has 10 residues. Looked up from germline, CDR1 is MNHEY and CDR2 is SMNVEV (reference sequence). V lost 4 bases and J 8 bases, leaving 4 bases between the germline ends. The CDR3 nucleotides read TGTGCCAGCAGTTCTCGTACGCAGTATTTT. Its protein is CASSSRTQYF.

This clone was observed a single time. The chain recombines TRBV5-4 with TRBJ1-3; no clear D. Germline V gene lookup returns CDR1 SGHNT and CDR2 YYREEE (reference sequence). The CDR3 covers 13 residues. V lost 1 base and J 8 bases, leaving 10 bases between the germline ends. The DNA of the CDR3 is TGTGCCAGCAGCTTGCGAGGTTTCGACACCATATATTTT. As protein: CASSLRGFDTIYF.

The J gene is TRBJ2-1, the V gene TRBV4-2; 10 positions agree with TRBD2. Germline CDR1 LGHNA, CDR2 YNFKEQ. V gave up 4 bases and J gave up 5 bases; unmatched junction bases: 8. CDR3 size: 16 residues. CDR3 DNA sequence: TGTGCCAGCAGCCCGTATAGCGGGAGGTCAGACAATGAGCAGTTCTTC. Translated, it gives CASSPYSGRSDNEQFF.

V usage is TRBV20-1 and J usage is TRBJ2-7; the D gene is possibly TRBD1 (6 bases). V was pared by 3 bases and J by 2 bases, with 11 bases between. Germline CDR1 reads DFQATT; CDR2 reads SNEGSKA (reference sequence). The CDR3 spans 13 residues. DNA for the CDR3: TGCAGTGCTAGTGGGGGCGAGACCTACGAGCAGTACTTC. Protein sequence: CSASGGETYEQYF.

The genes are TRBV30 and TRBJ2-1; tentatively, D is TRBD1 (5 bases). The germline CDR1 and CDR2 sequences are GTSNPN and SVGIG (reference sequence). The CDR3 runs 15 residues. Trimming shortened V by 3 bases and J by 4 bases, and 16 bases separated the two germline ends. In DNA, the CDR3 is TGTGCCTGGAGCCGGACAAGGGTGGTTTACAATGAGCAGTTCTTC. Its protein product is CAWSRTRVVYNEQFF.

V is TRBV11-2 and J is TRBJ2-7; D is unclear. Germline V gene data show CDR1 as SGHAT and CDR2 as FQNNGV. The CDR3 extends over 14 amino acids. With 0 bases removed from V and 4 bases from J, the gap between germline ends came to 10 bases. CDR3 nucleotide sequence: TGTGCCAGCAGCTTAGATCGTTCTATTTACGAGCAGTACTTC. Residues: CASSLDRSIYEQYF.

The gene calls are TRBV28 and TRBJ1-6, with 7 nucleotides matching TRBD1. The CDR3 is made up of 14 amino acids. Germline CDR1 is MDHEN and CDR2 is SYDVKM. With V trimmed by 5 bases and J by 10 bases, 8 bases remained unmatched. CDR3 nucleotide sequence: TGTGCCAGCAGTCGACAGGGATCGTACTCACCCCTCCACTTT. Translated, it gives CASSRQGSYSPLHF.

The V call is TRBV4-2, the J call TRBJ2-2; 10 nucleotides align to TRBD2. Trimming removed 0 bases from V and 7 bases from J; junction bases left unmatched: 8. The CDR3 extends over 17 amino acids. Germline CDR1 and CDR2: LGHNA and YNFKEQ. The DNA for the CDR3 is TGTGCCAGCAGCCAAGATTCTACTAGCGGGATAAACGGGGAGCTGTTTTTT. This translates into CASSQDSTSGINGELFF.

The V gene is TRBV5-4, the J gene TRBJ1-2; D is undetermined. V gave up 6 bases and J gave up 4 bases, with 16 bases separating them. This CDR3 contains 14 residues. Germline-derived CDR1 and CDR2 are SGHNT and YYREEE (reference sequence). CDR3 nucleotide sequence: TGTGCCAGCACCTGGAAGGGTGGAGGCTATGGCTACACCTTC. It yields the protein CASTWKGGGYGYTF.